This section outlines one TCR beta chain sequence together with its context. Its antigen is unknown. No base-level quality is on record; no much larger clone is a single base apart. The germline V gene (reference sequence) yields LNHDA for CDR1 and SQIVND for CDR2. The junction shows trimming of 9 bases on V and 3 bases on J, plus 12 bases between the germline ends. The CDR3 sequence holds 13 residues, the cysteine and phenylalanine included. Only the CDR3 DNA stays, 39 bases, in frame from base 1. These data originate in a study of T cells in Graves' hyperthyroidism and ophthalmopathy (dated by TCRdb to between 2018 and 2021). For the wider study: To identify distinguishing TCR V-J signatures, a discovery cohort of 100 patients was used, comprising 40 to 45 with Graves' ophthalmopathy and approximately 57 with stable Graves' hyperthyroidism. An independent validation cohort of fewer than 20 hyperthyroidism patients and 17 patients who later progressed to ophthalmopathy tested prospective prediction of ophthalmopathy. The 95 to 100 discovery patients were divided at random into training and test sets in a 7:3 ratio. Thyroid tissue and blood T-cell repertoires from more than five Graves' hyperthyroidism patients were also compared in the study. Once sampling was done, hyperthyroidism patients were given methimazole at a starting dose of 30 mg daily, whereas ophthalmopathy patients were given high-dose intravenous methylprednisolone. The paper reports TCR Vbeta CDR3 sequencing of more than 120 peripheral blood samples: approximately 43 ophthalmopathy, over 70 hyperthyroidism and around 17 progressor patients.

Any patient with an uncontrolled infection, another autoimmune disease, pregnancy or lactation was excluded. Clinical symptoms, serum thyroxine and TRAb, thyroid ultrasound, and orbital computed tomography formed the basis for the diagnoses. Trizol reagent was used to extract total RNA, and RNA quality was then checked on an Agilent 2100 Bioanalyzer. The TCR beta CDR3 regions were amplified from RNA transcripts. The TCR CDR3 was subjected to a first round of RT-PCR using the HTBI primer set and the Qiagen OneStep RT-PCR kit. The libraries were constructed in a second round of multiplex PCR and then size-selected and purified. Libraries were sequenced paired-end with 100 bp reads on an Illumina HiSeq2000. In the authors' own workflow: SOAPnuke was used to process the raw data, throwing out any read that contained adapters or uncalled bases, had a mean Phred below 15, or lacked an exact constant-primer or identifier match. COPE v1.2.5 was used to merge the high-quality paired reads, and each unique nucleotide sequence was defined as a clonotype. MiTCR v1.1 was used to align clonotypes to the IMGT TRBV, TRBD and TRBJ reference segments. Analysis was restricted to V-J combinations with a frequency above 0.0001, which covered roughly 99% of repertoires. The TCS score was defined as F50 (clonal expansion) divided by E x V (chaos), with BLOSUM62-based TCRdist calculated between CDR3 peptides within each V-J. Welch's t-statistics and random forest reduced some 510 V-J features to roughly 13, which were used in a naive Bayes classifier (R e1071). The similarity between thyroid and blood repertoires was quantified using the Morisita-Horn index. TCRdb reworked the public reads: Q25 trimming with fastp, MiXCR clone assembly, productive beta chains retained. Rows with one shared CDR3 protein collapse into an entry with the most common genes and DNA. The V and J calls and clone size come from TCRdb's table, not from the authors' own analysis. Within this sample are around 620,000 distinct CDR3 sequences, with about half of them counted one time only. The biggest ten clones account for around a fifth of the sample.

What the research found in general, with its limitations: No statistical method was used to fix the sample size in advance, and group allocation was not hidden from the investigators. Most expanded thyroid clonotypes (frequency above 0.001) were also found in blood, which suggests that blood repertoires may mirror thyroid immune responses. A 13 V-J signature model separated ophthalmopathy from stable hyperthyroidism, with nearly 90% sensitivity and roughly 84% specificity in cross-validation and 80%/75% in testing. In validation, the model predicted progression to ophthalmopathy a median of roughly 6.5 months before onset, with roughly 70% sensitivity and roughly 79% specificity.

This TCR was recovered from an adult woman with Graves' disease, either hyperthyroidism or ophthalmopathy (not recorded which). This chain joins TRBV19 to TRBJ1-5; the D region possibly corresponds to TRBD1 (5 bases align). The sample taken for sequencing was peripheral blood or thyroid tissue (not recorded which). Here the CDR3 is given as CASESRANQPQHF. The sequenced DNA: TGTGCCAGCGAGAGCAGGGCCAATCAGCCCCAGCATTTT.